This T cell receptor (beta chain) was profiled in a study of Tregs in tolerant kidney transplant recipients. Study results and caveats: Nucleotide sequences could not be compared across some patients' samples due to primer changes. Findings come from small patient numbers and require larger validation.

Sequencing used immunoSEQ multiplex PCR; TCRdb keeps in-frame clones, though not all of them. The sample gives 100,000 to 130,000 clones, nearly 90% of which show up once; 0.34% is in the top ten. Germline-derived CDR1 and CDR2 are SGHDT and YYEEEE. The length of the CDR3 is 14 residues. Losses at the gene ends were 3 bases for V and 6 bases for J; bases not matched to a gene: 6. On this clone: What it recognizes is unknown.

The input for sequencing was CD4+ T cells from blood, taken before the transplant. The sequence was collected from a human donor who received a combined kidney and bone marrow transplant. V gene TRBV5-6 combines with J gene TRBJ2-7, with TRBD1 matching over 10 bases. As DNA, the CDR3 is TGTGCCAGCAGCTCGGACAGGGGGTTTGCCGAGCAGTACTTC. It codes for CASSSDRGFAEQYF.